A selection of T cell receptor beta chains follows, all from one sample in a study of T cell repertoires in cytomegalovirus infection. Using its own MiXCR run on the reads, TCRdb lists one record per CDR3 protein. The table lists hundreds of thousands of distinct CDR3 sequences, under 40% of them singletons, with 2.5% to 3.5% in the top ten. Sequencing was performed on PBMCs. The source is a human donor in good health (CMV status not recorded). Some clones in this sample may be carry-over from other donors' samples. Each CDR3 is given with its conserved first and last residue. D genes are given only for firm matches. Clone sizes are given selectively: once, few, many, or a class where the clone is expanded.

>once|TRBD2|TRBV20-1|TRBJ2-7
CSASRSGRRYEQYF
TGCAGTGCTAGTCGTAGCGGGAGACGTTATGAGCAGTACTTC
>NA|NA|TRBV20-1|TRBJ1-1
CSAREFGGGNTEAFF
TGCAGTGCTAGAGAGTTTGGAGGGGGAAACACTGAAGCTTTCTTT
>few|TRBD1|TRBV6-2/TRBV6-3|TRBJ1-2
CASSYPGTAMGPGYTF
TGTGCCAGCAGTTACCCTGGGACAGCGATGGGACCTGGCTACACCTTC
>few|NA|TRBV7-3|TRBJ2-5
CASSLAGFGGETQYF
TGTGCCAGCAGCTTAGCAGGGTTCGGTGGGGAGACCCAGTACTTC
>few|NA|TRBV7-6|TRBJ1-1
CASSPVGGKSTEAFF
TGTGCCAGCAGCCCGGTGGGAGGAAAGTCCACTGAAGCTTTCTTT
>few|TRBD2|TRBV6-6|TRBJ2-1
CASQLSGRVNEQFF
TGTGCCAGCCAACTTAGCGGGAGGGTGAATGAGCAGTTCTTC
>few|TRBD1|TRBV6-2/TRBV6-3|TRBJ2-1
CASSPTGLGGNEQFF
TGTGCCAGCAGCCCGACAGGGCTTGGGGGCAATGAGCAGTTCTTC
>few|TRBD1|TRBV25-1|TRBJ2-7
CASSPRDSRSSRHEQYF
TGTGCCAGCAGTCCACGGGACAGCCGGTCCAGCCGTCACGAGCAGTACTTC
>NA|NA|TRBV20-1|TRBJ2-5
CSARWQGGPETQYF
TGCAGTGCTAGGTGGCAGGGGGGTCCGGAGACCCAGTACTTC
>few|TRBD1|TRBV4-2|TRBJ1-5
CASSQDSRGQVGDQPQHF
TGTGCCAGCAGCCAAGACTCCCGTGGACAGGTGGGTGATCAGCCCCAGCATTTT
>NA|NA|TRBV19|TRBJ1-1
CASGPPLLGYTEAFF
TGTGCCAGTGGGCCACCTCTATTGGGATACACTGAAGCTTTCTTT
>NA|TRBD1|TRBV7-6|TRBJ2-7
CASSITGGASCEQYF
TGTGCTAGCAGCATCACAGGGGGAGCTAGCTGCGAGCAGTACTTC
>NA|TRBD2|TRBV19|TRBJ2-1
CASSATQAGVPNEQFF
TGTGCCAGTAGTGCGACGCAAGCGGGAGTTCCCAATGAGCAGTTCTTC
>NA|NA|TRBV7-9|TRBJ1-1
CAISLHENTEAVF
TGTGCCATCAGCTTACACGAGAACACTGAAGCTGTCTTT
>NA|TRBD1|TRBV27|TRBJ1-5
CASRRAGQGNQPQHF
TGTGCCAGCCGAAGGGCGGGACAGGGGAATCAGCCCCAGCATTTT
>NA|NA|TRBV7-9|TRBJ2-5
CAGGGGSQETQYF
TGTGCCGGAGGGGGTGGTTCACAAGAGACACAGTACTTC
>NA|TRBD1|TRBV6-5|TRBJ2-6
CASSFDRGPGANVLTF
TGTGCCAGCAGTTTTGACAGGGGGCCCGGGGCCAACGTCCTGACTTTC
>NA|NA|TRBV7-2|TRBJ2-1
CASSFPGVDEQFF
TGTGCCAGCAGCTTCCCCGGGGTCGATGAGCAGTTCTTC
>few|TRBD1|TRBV5-8|TRBJ1-1
CASSLQGGVTEAFF
TGTGCCAGCAGCTTGCAGGGGGGAGTGACTGAAGCTTTCTTT
>NA|TRBD2|TRBV7-8|TRBJ2-1
CATHVTSGRPITNNEQFF
TGTGCCACCCATGTGACTAGCGGGAGGCCAATCACGAACAATGAGCAGTTCTTC
>NA|NA|TRBV15|TRBJ2-5
CATSLFQETQYF
TGTGCCACCAGCTTATTCCAAGAGACCCAGTACTTC
>NA|NA|TRBV7-8|TRBJ1-5
CASSASTGGIQPQHF
TGTGCCAGCAGCGCTTCGACCGGGGGAATCCAGCCCCAGCATTTT
>few|NA|TRBV14|TRBJ2-3
CASSQERDFSTDTQYF
TGTGCCAGCAGCCAAGAACGGGATTTTAGCACAGATACGCAGTATTTT
>NA|NA|TRBV28|TRBJ2-2
CASSLSLVRARELFF
TGTGCCAGCAGTTTATCATTGGTTCGGGCCCGGGAGCTGTTTTTT